The entry below describes one T cell receptor (beta chain). The germline gives CDR1 SGHNT, CDR2 YENEEA. V lost 1 base and J lost 0; bases outside the gene matches: 8. The CDR3 totals 17 residues. These data come from a study of OX40 agonist ivuxolimab in advanced cancers. TCRdb keeps only in-frame clones here, not all; method: immunoSEQ multiplex PCR. The sample has tens of thousands of clones; 75% to 90% are singletons. This chain connects TRBV11-3 to TRBJ2-7, with 8 bases identical to TRBD1. The input for sequencing was CD4+ or CD8+ T cells sorted from blood, taken in a trial of the OX40 agonist ivuxolimab. The TCR comes from an adult with an advanced solid tumor such as melanoma, head and neck, liver or kidney cancer. The CDR3 DNA sequence: TGTGCCAGCAGCTTAGGGGGGCCCGGGACAGGCTCCTACGAGCAGTACTTC. It is translated as CASSLGGPGTGSYEQYF.